The T cell receptor (beta chain) described here comes from a study of T cell responses to AZD1222 COVID-19 vaccine (dated by TCRdb to the early 2020s). In the study overall: AZD1222 recipients with second doses at about 4 weeks or about 12 weeks were pooled, because spike-specific TCR depth and breadth did not differ between schedules. Trial participants were enrolled by age into 18-55, 56-69 and 70-plus year subgroups, with roughly 160, 29 and 62 TCR-sequenced participants respectively. TCR sequencing covered 233 trial participants: some 210 given two doses of AZD1222 and approximately 26 given two doses of MenACWY control vaccine.

Explained via the paper, the time point label denotes: baseline before first vaccination. Vaccinee samples were obtained from the UK trials COV001 and COV002, which included a single-blind randomized controlled phase 2/3 trial of AZD1222 (ChAdOx1 nCoV-19) in healthy adults. For TCRbeta chain sequencing, PBMC samples were collected from trial participants at day 0 and at day 28 after the second dose. V drops 4 bases and J drops 5 bases, leaving 12 bases in between. CDR1 and CDR2, per the germline V gene, are SGHTA and FQGNSA. Spanning cysteine to phenylalanine, the CDR3 consists of 14 amino acids. Only the CDR3 DNA stays, 42 bases, in frame from base 1. The CDR3 regions of human TCRbeta chains were subjected to immunosequencing. For the original study's pipeline: Repertoire TCRs were checked for matches against a reference library of SARS-CoV-2-specific TCRs that had been generated using the MIRA antigen-specificity platform. Breadth was defined as the fraction of unique TCRs that were SARS-CoV-2-associated, and depth was defined as the fraction of total T cells that were SARS-CoV-2-associated. Using the MIRA data, each spike-specific TCR was assigned both to the spike region to which the TCR was reactive and to a CD4 or CD8 class. Log10-transformed breadth and depth values were compared by one-way ANOVA with Sidak's multiple comparisons tests. The immuneACCESS repertoire file appears here via TCRdb, limited to in-frame rearrangements. These files lack a portion of the clones; in checked studies, under half of the deficit traces to unresolved V genes, and the cause of the others is not known. V, J and clone size reflect that table, while D and trimming were determined from the DNA. This sample gives about 76,000 clones in total; 70% to 90% of them show up just once. About a tenth of the sample is held by the ten biggest clonotypes.

On this clone itself: Its antigen target is currently unknown. Base quality data are lacking; no much larger clone is found one base away.

Overall study outcomes, separate from this receptor: Conclusions about previously exposed vaccinees are limited because only six or seven AZD1222 recipients were SARS-CoV-2 seropositive at baseline. After two AZD1222 doses, spike-specific TCR breadth and depth were significantly higher than at day 0 and than in MenACWY recipients. Reportedly, almost half of the unique spike-specific TCRs recognized epitopes lying outside the regions that are mutated in the B.1.351 and B.1.1.7 variants. Participants were mostly white British, with more females than males. The authors suggested clonal diversity may have been underestimated. In the small 56-69-year group, the increase in depth fell short of significance, most likely because of low power. The vaccine-associated CD4 TCRs covered the entire spike protein, and the dominant responses fell in regions 160-218 and 743-854. Because no day 14 peak-response samples were available, repertoires were characterized only after the peak T cell response.

In this chain, TRBV7-2 is recombined with TRBJ1-5; matching of 6 bases hints at TRBD1 as the D gene. The sample consisted of peripheral blood, taken on day 0 of AZD1222 vaccination. The TCR was taken from an adult in good health. CDR3 region: CASSYFRQDQPQHF. At the DNA level, the sequence is TGTGCCAGCAGCTACTTTCGACAGGATCAGCCCCAGCATTTT.